The clone carrying this TCR beta chain was counted between two and nine times. TCRdb used MiXCR to reprocess the 5' RACE reads, holding one entry per CDR3 protein. The sample includes 1.5 million to 2 million distinct CDR3 sequences, under 35% of them seen just once. The data stem from a study of identical twins. The material sequenced was cord blood. This clonotype was sampled from a newborn girl in good health.

CDR3 protein: CSASIYGYGYTF. The CDR3 nucleotides read TGCAGTGCTAGCATTTATGGCTATGGCTACACCTTC. This rearrangement joins TRBV20-1 to TRBJ1-2; D gene ambiguous. The germline V gene encodes CDR1 DFQATT and CDR2 SNEGSKA (reference sequence). The length of the CDR3 is 12 residues. Trimming pared 3 bases from V and 4 bases from J, leaving 9 bases between.